The rows below give T cell receptor beta chains drawn from one sample of a study of identical twins. In TCRdb, the 5' RACE reads were re-called with MiXCR into one record per CDR3 protein. The sample has some 790,000 distinct CDR3 sequences, 18% seen once. This same sample was also taken into another study, of T cells expressing NK-cell markers.

Sequenced material: PBMCs. The receptor set was obtained from a woman under 30 in good health. CDR3s leave out the opening cysteine and the closing phenylalanine or tryptophan.

V gene: TRBV5-1
CDR3 protein: ASSPLGPSYNEQF

V gene: TRBV7-9
CDR3 protein: ASSYRGGNEQF

V gene: TRBV4-2
CDR3 protein: ASSQPKRGVSTDTQY

V gene: TRBV20-1
CDR3 protein: SASWVGTDTQY

V gene: TRBV20-1
CDR3 protein: CARVPGGGEGNQPQH

V gene: TRBV6-1
CDR3 protein: ASSEQGARNIQY

V gene: TRBV29-1
CDR3 protein: SVKGDLTGELF

V gene: TRBV11-2
CDR3 protein: ASSSGERGPYTDTQY

V gene: TRBV7-2
CDR3 protein: ASSLIGTSANTGELF

V gene: TRBV6-6
CDR3 protein: ASRADSYEQY

V gene: TRBV20-1
CDR3 protein: SARDHGGDAFTQY

V gene: TRBV5-6
CDR3 protein: ASAKGRTEAF

V gene: TRBV6-1
CDR3 protein: ASSQLAGWNEQF

V gene: TRBV12-3/TRBV12-4
CDR3 protein: ASSGGTSPYEQY

V gene: TRBV6-5
CDR3 protein: ASSYSGLGGELF

V gene: TRBV6-5
CDR3 protein: ASSYGAGEFDEQF

V gene: TRBV12-3/TRBV12-4
CDR3 protein: ASSLPKNTIY

V gene: TRBV7-2
CDR3 protein: ASSAGDTQY

V gene: TRBV15
CDR3 protein: ATSIIRTSGRAYEQY

V gene: TRBV5-1
CDR3 protein: ASSPGLPFVYEQY

V gene: TRBV12-3/TRBV12-4
CDR3 protein: ASRDGQGAGANVLT